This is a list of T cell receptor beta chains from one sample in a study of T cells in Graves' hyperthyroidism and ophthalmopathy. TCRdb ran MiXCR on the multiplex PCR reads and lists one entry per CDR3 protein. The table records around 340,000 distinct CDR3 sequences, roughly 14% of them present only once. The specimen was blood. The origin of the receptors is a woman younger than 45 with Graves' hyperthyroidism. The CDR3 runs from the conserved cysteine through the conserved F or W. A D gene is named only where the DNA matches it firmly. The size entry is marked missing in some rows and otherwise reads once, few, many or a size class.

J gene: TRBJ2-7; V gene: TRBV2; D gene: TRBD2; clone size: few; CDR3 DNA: TGTGCCAGTCGGGGAGCGGGAGCGCCCGGGCAGTACTTC; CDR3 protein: CASRGAGAPGQYF
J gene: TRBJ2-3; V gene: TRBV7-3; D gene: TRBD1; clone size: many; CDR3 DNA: TGTGCCAGCAGCATCACGACAGGGTCTGGGACAGATACGCAGTATTTT; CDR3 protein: CASSITTGSGTDTQYF
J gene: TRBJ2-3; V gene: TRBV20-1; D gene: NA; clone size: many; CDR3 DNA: TGCAGTGCTACGGTTAGCGGAACAGATACGCAGTATTTT; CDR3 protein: CSATVSGTDTQYF
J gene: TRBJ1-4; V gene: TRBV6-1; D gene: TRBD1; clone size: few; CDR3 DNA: TGTGCCACCGGACAGGGTGGGAAGACTAATGAAAAACTGTTTTTT; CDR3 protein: CATGQGGKTNEKLFF
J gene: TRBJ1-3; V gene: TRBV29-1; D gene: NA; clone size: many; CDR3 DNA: TGCAGCGTTGAAGAAGGAGCGGTACTTGGAAACACCATATATTTT; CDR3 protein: CSVEEGAVLGNTIYF
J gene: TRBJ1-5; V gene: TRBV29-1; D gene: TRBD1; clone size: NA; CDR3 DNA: TGCAGCGTTCTACTCACAGGGGGAATCAATCAGCCCCAGCATTTT; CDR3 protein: CSVLLTGGINQPQHF
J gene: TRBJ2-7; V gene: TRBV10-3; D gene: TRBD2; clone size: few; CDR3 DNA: TGTGCCATCAATAGAGAGCGGGATTCATCCTACGAGCAGTACTTC; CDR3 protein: CAINRERDSSYEQYF
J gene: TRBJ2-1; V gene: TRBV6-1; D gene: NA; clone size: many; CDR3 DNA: TGTGCCAGCAGCACCACCGGGACGTCTTGGGTGCAGTTCTTC; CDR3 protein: CASSTTGTSWVQFF
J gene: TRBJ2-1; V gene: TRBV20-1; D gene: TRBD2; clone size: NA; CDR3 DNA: TGCAGTGCTAGAGATCTCGGAACTAGCGGCAATGAGCAGTTCTTC; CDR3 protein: CSARDLGTSGNEQFF
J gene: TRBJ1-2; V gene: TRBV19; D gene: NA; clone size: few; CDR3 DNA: TGTGCCAGTACGTTCGCCAGGGCCCTTTTCTATGGCTACACCTTC; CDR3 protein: CASTFARALFYGYTF
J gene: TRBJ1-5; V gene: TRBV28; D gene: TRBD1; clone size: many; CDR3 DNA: TGTGCCAGCAGGGGACAGAAAAATCAGCCCCAGCATTTT; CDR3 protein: CASRGQKNQPQHF
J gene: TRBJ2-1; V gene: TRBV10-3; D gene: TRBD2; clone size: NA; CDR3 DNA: TGTGCCACCGCCCGGACTAGCGGGATCCCCCTCTCCTACAATGAGCAGTTCTTC; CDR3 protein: CATARTSGIPLSYNEQFF
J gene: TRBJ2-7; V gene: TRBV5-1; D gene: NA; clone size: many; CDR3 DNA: TGCGCCAGCAGCTTGGGCACAGAGTTCTACGAGCAGTACTTC; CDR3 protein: CASSLGTEFYEQYF
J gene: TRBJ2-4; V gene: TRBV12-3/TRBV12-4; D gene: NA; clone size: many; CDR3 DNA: TGTGCCAGCAGCCCAGGACAGTTAGCCAAAAACATTCAGTACTTC; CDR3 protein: CASSPGQLAKNIQYF
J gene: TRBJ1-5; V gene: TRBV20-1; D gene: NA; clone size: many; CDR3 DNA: TGCAGTGCTAGAGTTGCGTATCAGCCCCAGCATTTT; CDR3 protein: CSARVAYQPQHF
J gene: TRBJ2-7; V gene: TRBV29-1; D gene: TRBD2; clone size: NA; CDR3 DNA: TGCAGCGTTGAAGATCTTCGGACTAGACTTTCCTACGAGCAGTACTTC; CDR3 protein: CSVEDLRTRLSYEQYF
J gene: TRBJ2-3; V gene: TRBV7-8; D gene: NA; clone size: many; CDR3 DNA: TGTGCCAGCAGCTTTGTCGGGGATACGCAGTATTTT; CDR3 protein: CASSFVGDTQYF
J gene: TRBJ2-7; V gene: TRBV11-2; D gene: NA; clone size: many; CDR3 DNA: TGTGCCAGCAGCTTAGCTCACAACTACGAGCAGTACTTC; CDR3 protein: CASSLAHNYEQYF
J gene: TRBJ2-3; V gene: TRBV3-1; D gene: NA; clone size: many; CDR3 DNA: TGTGCCAGCAGCCAAGGAGGTAGCAACACAGATACGCAGTATTTT; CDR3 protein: CASSQGGSNTDTQYF
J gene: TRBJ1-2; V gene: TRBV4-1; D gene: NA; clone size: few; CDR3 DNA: TGCGCCAGCAGCCAAGAAGTCGGAGGGCCAGCTAACTATGGCTACACCTTC; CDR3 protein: CASSQEVGGPANYGYTF